This TCR beta chain was found in a study of cytomegalovirus exposure and HLA in healthy donors. Study summary: The 120 validation repertoires, a later analysis reported, used the same platform as the 600 to 700 repertoires from the first cohort.

This clone showed up just once. Its antigen is unidentified. Study-level points and caveats: The CMV antigen specificity of a few CMV-associated chains was confirmed through in vitro analysis. Reports described diagnosis of cytomegalovirus status by the classifier as highly specific and sensitive.

Assay: immunoSEQ multiplex PCR; the TCRdb copy retains only in-frame clones and omits some. The data show tens of thousands of clones, roughly 89% seen once. The clonotype was recovered from a woman younger than 30 in good health and CMV-seropositive. The source material was PBMCs.

The CDR3 loop is CASSDGTVTGELFF. The DNA for the CDR3 is TGTGCCAGCAGCGATGGGACAGTCACCGGGGAGCTGTTTTTT. The chain carries TRBV9 and TRBJ2-2, with 7 nucleotides matching TRBD1. V gave up 3 bases and J gave up 4 bases; unmatched junction bases: 3. Germline-derived CDR1 and CDR2 are SGDLS and YYNGEE. There are 14 residues in the CDR3.